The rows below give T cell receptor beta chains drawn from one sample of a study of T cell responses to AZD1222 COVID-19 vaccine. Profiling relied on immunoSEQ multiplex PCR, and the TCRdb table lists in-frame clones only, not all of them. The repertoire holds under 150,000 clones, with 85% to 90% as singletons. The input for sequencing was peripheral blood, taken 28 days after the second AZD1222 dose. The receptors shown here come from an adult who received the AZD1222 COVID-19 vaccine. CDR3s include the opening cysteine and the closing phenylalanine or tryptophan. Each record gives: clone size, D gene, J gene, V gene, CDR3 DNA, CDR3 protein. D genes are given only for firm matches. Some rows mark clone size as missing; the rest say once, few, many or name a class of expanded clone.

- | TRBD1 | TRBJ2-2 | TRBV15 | TGTGCCACCAGCGGCCGACAGGGTTCAAACACCGGGGAGCTGTTTTTT | CATSGRQGSNTGELFF
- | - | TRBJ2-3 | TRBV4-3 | TGCGCCAGCAGCCAAGGTCCAGATACGCAGTATTTT | CASSQGPDTQYF
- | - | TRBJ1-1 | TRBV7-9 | TGTGCCAGCAGCCTAGGCTACGGCACTGAAGCTTTCTTT | CASSLGYGTEAFF
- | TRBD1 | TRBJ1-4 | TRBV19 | TGTGCCAGTAGTTGGCGACAGGGTGAAAAACTGTTTTTT | CASSWRQGEKLFF
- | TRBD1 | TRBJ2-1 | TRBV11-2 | TGTGCCAGCAGCTTCCCCATTGACAGGGTTTCCCGTGGTGAGCAGTTCTTC | CASSFPIDRVSRGEQFF
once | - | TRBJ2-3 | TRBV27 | TGTGCCAGCAGTTTAGGGCAGGGAAATACGCAGTATTTT | CASSLGQGNTQYF
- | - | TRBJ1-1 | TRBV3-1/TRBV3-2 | TGTGCCAGCAGCCAATTAGGCACGGAGAGGAACACTGAAGCTTTCTTT | CASSQLGTERNTEAFF
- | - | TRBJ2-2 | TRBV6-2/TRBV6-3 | TGTGCCAGCAGTTACACAATCAAGAACACCGGGGAGCTGTTTTTT | CASSYTIKNTGELFF
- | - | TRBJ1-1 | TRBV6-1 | TGTGCCAGCAGTGAATCCTGGACCACTGAAGCTTTCTTT | CASSESWTTEAFF
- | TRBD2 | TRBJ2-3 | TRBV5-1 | TGCGCCAGCTCTCGTTCCGGGGGGGCTTCAGATACGCAGTATTTT | CASSRSGGASDTQYF
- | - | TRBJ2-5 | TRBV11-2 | TGTGCCAGCAGCTTAGATGGTAGGGTAGTCACAGGGACAACCCAAGAGACCCAGTACTTC | CASSLDGRVVTGTTQETQYF
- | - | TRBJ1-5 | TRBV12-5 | TGTGCTAGTGGTAAAGAACCGGGACAGCCCCAGCATTTT | CASGKEPGQPQHF
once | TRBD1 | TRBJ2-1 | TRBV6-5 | TGTGCCAGCAAAGGACAGGGGGCATTCAATGAGCAGTTCTTC | CASKGQGAFNEQFF
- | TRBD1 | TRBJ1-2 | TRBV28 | TGTGCCAGCACTGCGGGACAGGGGGCTCTTGGCTACACCTTC | CASTAGQGALGYTF
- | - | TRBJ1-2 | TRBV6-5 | TGTGCCAGCAGTTACCGGGACGGGGCTGGCTACACCTTC | CASSYRDGAGYTF
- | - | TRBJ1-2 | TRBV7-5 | TGTGCCAGAAGCCCCCATTTAGTCAACTATGGCTACACCTTC | CARSPHLVNYGYTF
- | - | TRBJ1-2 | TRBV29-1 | TGCAGCGTTGAAGTGGTGGCAGGCTATGGCTACACCTTC | CSVEVVAGYGYTF
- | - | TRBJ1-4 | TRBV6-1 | TGTGCCAGCAGTGAAGCGGGGGGGGCTGGCGAAAAACTGTTTTTT | CASSEAGGAGEKLFF
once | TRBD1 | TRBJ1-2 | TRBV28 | TGTGCCAGCAGTTTAAGGACAGGGTCCTATGGCTACACCTTC | CASSLRTGSYGYTF
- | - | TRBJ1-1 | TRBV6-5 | TGTGCCAGCACGGATCTCACTGAAGCTTTCTTT | CASTDLTEAFF
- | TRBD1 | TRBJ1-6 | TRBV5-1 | TGCGCCAGCAGCAGAGACAGGGGTAATTCACCCCTCCACTTT | CASSRDRGNSPLHF
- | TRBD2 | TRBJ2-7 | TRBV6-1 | TGTGCCAGCAGTGAACAACCGGGAGGATCCTACGAGCAGTACTTC | CASSEQPGGSYEQYF
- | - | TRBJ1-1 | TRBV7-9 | TGTGCCAGCAGACTAACAGGTCCCGAAGCTTTCTTT | CASRLTGPEAFF
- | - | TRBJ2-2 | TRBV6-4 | TGTGCCAGCAGAAAAGAGGAGAACACCGGGGAGCTGTTTTTT | CASRKEENTGELFF
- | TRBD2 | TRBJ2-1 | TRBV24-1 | TGTGCCACCAGTGCAGGAAGAGGACTAGCGGGAGTCAATGAGCAGTTCTTC | CATSAGRGLAGVNEQFF
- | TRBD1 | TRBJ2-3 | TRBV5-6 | TGTGCCAGCACTAAACCGGGACAGGCTGCAGATACGCAGTATTTT | CASTKPGQAADTQYF
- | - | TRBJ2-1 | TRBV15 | TGTGCCACCAGCAGAGATATGGGGGAACGCAGGCAGTTCTTC | CATSRDMGERRQFF
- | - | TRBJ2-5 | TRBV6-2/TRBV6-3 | TGTGCCAGCAGTTTCCGGGCCGGGGGAGAGACCCAGTACTTC | CASSFRAGGETQYF
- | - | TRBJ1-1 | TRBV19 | TGTGCCAGTAGTGGGCAGGGGAACACTGAAGCTTTCTTT | CASSGQGNTEAFF
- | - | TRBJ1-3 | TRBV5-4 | TGTGCCAGCACCCACTCCTTCTCGGGGGCTGGAAACACCATATATTTT | CASTHSFSGAGNTIYF
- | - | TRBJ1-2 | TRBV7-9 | TGTGCCAGCAGCCGAGGGCCGTCGCTCTATGGCTACACCTTC | CASSRGPSLYGYTF
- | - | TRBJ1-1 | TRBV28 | TGTGCCAGCGCCCACCTTACTGAAGCTTTCTTT | CASAHLTEAFF
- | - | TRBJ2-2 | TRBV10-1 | TGCGCCAGCAGTGAAGTAGGACGGCTGAACACCGGGGAGCTGTTTTTT | CASSEVGRLNTGELFF
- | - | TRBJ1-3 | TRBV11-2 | TGTGCCAGCAGCTTACAACAGGGCTCCGGAAACACCATATATTTT | CASSLQQGSGNTIYF
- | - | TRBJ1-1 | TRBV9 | TGTGCCAGCAGCGTAGTTGTGGGAACCACTGAAGCTTTCTTT | CASSVVVGTTEAFF
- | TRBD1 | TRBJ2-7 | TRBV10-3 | TGTGCCATCAGTGGACAGGGGTCAACCTACGAGCAGTACTTC | CAISGQGSTYEQYF
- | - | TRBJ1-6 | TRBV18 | TGTGCCAGCTCACCGACGGGGTCGCTAGGGAATTCACCCCTCCACTTT | CASSPTGSLGNSPLHF
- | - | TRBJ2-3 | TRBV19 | TGTGCCAGTAGTATGGGCCCTAGTACTAGCAACACAGATACGCAGTATTTT | CASSMGPSTSNTDTQYF
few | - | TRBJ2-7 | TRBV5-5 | TGTGCCAGCAGCTTGGACGACAGTATCGCCTACGAGCAGTACTTC | CASSLDDSIAYEQYF
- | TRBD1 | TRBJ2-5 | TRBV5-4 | TGTGCCAGCAGCCCACGGACAGGGGGTGGAGAGACCCAGTACTTC | CASSPRTGGGETQYF
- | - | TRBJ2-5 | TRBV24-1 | TGTGCCACCAGTAGACAGGGAGGAGAGACCCAGTACTTC | CATSRQGGETQYF
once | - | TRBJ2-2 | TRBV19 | TGTGCCAGTAGTACCCTGGGTGTTGTCAACACCGGGGAGCTGTTTTTT | CASSTLGVVNTGELFF
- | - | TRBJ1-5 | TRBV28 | TGTGCCAGCAGTTTCCGGGACATGTATAGCAATCAGCCCCAGCATTTT | CASSFRDMYSNQPQHF
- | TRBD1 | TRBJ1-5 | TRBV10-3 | TGTGCCATCAGTGAGTCGGGAATCAGGGACAGGGGGTCCGTAAGCAATCAGCCCCAGCATTTT | CAISESGIRDRGSVSNQPQHF
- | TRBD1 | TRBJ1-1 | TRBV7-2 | TGTGCCAGCAGTTTCCCACAGGGGGACCTGAACACTGAAGCTTTCTTT | CASSFPQGDLNTEAFF
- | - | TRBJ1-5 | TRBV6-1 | TGTGCCAGCAGTGATTATAGCAATCAGCCCCAGCATTTT | CASSDYSNQPQHF
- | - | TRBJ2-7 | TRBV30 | TGTGCCTGGAGTGTAGGTGGTGGGTCCTACGAGCAGTACTTC | CAWSVGGGSYEQYF
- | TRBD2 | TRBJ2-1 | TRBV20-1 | TGCAGTGCTAGTGGTCCTAGCGGGGACAACAATGAGCAGTTCTTC | CSASGPSGDNNEQFF
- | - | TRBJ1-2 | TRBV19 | TGTGCCAGTAGAATCGACAGACAAACTAACTATGGCTACACCTTC | CASRIDRQTNYGYTF